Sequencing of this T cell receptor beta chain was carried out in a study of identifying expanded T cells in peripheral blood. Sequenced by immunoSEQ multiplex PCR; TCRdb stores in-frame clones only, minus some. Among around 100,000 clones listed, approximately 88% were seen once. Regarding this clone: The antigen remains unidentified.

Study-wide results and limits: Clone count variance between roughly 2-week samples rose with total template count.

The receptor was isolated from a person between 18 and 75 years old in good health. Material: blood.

The CDR3 bases are TGCGCCAGCAGCGTGGGGCCGGGAAATAATTCACCCCTCCACTTT. Its translation is CASSVGPGNNSPLHF. The J gene is TRBJ1-6, the V gene TRBV5-1, with D possibly TRBD1 on 5 matching bases. This CDR3 region has 15 residues. V gave up 4 bases and J gave up 5 bases, with 13 bases separating them. Per germline, CDR1 SGHRS and CDR2 YFSETQ.